What follows describes a single T cell receptor beta chain. The entry originates in a study of blood T cell repertoires in COVID-19. Patients of the Seattle cohort, enrolled during active infection, were followed longitudinally. Clones were sequenced by immunoSEQ multiplex PCR, and TCRdb holds only the in-frame ones, with some missing. The sample lists roughly 290,000 clones, about 85% occurring once. The sequencing input was peripheral blood. The TCR originated in a human donor with COVID-19, enrolled during active disease. The donor label of this sample is uncertain.

The CDR3 region is CSVEVVQNTEAFF. CDR3 sequence (DNA): TGCAGCGTTGAAGTAGTCCAGAACACTGAAGCTTTCTTT. The V and J genes are TRBV29-1 and TRBJ1-1, with D unclear. Trimming took off 1 base at V and 1 base at J, with 7 bases between the two ends. Looked up from germline, CDR1 is SQVTM and CDR2 is ANQGSEA. This CDR3 is built from 13 residues. Drawing the rest from reference TRBV29-1 and TRBJ1-1, the complete variable domain is SAVISQKPSRDICQRGTSLTIQCQVDSQVTMMFWYRQQPGQSLTLIATANQGSEATYESGFVIDKFPISRPNLTFSTLTVSNMSPEDSSIYLCSVEVVQNTEAFFGQGTRLTVV.